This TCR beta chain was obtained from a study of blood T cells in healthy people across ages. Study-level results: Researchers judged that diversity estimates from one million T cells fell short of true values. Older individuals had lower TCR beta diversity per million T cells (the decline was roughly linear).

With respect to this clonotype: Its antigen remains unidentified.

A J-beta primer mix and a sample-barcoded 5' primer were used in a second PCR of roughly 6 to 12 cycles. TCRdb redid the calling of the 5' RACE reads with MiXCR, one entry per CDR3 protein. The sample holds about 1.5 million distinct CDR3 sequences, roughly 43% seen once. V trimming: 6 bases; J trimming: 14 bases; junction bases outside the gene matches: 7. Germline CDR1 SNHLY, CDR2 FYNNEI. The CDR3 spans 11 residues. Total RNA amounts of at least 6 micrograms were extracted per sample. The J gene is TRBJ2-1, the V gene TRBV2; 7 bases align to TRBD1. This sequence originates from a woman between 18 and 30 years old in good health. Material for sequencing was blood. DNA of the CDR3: TGTGCCAGCAGCGACAGGGTTGTGGAGTTCTTC. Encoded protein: CASSDRVVEFF.